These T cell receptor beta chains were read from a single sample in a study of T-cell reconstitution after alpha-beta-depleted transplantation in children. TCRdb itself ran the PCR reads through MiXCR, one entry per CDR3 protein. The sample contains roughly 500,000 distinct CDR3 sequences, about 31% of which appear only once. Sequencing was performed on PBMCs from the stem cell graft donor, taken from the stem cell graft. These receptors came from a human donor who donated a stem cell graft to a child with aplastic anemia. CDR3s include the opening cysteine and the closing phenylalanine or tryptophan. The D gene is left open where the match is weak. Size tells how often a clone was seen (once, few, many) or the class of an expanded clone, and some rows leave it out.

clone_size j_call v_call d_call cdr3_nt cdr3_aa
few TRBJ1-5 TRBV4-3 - TGCGCCAGCAGCCTCACCGTCGGTTTTCAGCCCCAGCATTTT CASSLTVGFQPQHF
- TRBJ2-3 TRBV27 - TGTGCCAGCAGTGACTTTCCCACAGATACGCAGTATTTT CASSDFPTDTQYF
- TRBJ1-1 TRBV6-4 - TGTGCCAGCAGCGCCTTGCCGAACACTGAAGCTTTCTTT CASSALPNTEAFF
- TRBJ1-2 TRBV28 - TGTGCCAGCAGGTCATACCTCGGGGATGGCTACACCTTC CASRSYLGDGYTF
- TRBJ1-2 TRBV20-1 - TGCAGTGCTAGAGATGTTGCAGGGTTCGGCTATGGCTACACCTTC CSARDVAGFGYGYTF
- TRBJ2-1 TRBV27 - TGTGCCAGCAGTCCCCCCGGGGGCACCTACAATGAGCAGTTCTTC CASSPPGGTYNEQFF
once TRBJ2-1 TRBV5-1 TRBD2 TGCGCCAGCAGCCCTCGGGCTAGCGGGAGTAATGATGAGCAGTTCTTC CASSPRASGSNDEQFF
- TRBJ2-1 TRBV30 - TGTGCCTGGAGTGTAGAGGGCAATGAGCAGTTCTTC CAWSVEGNEQFF
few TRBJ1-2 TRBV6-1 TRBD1 TGTGCCAGCAGCATCCTAGGACAGGGTTCGAACTATGGCTACACCTTC CASSILGQGSNYGYTF
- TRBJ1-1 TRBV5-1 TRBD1 TGCGCCAGCACCATGGGGGGGCCGACAGGGGGGAACACTGAAGCTTTCTTT CASTMGGPTGGNTEAFF